The 7 T cell receptor beta chains below were found in one sample sequenced in a study of blood T cell repertoires in COVID-19. Repertoires were generated with immunoSEQ multiplex PCR, while TCRdb's copy carries only in-frame clones and drops some. The sample lists 250,000 to 350,000 clones, around 87% seen once, with around 7.8% in the top ten. Material for sequencing was peripheral blood. These receptors came from a woman aged 50 to 60 who had recovered from COVID-19.

The rearrangement uses TRBV19 and TRBJ1-1, with D uncertain. Looked up from germline, CDR1 is LNHDA and CDR2 is SQIVND (reference sequence). The CDR3 runs 10 residues. The CDR3 is CGAGDTEAFF. The CDR3 DNA reads as TGTGGGGCGGGCGACACTGAAGCTTTCTTT.

This clone was picked up a small number of times. The chain has TRBV30 and TRBJ1-6, with a tentative D call TRBD1 (5 bases). The CDR3 contains 14 residues. V shed 5 bases and J shed 7 bases, with 15 bases lying between them. The germline CDR1 and CDR2 sequences are GTSNPN and SVGIG (reference sequence). For the CDR3, the DNA is TGTGCCTGGGAGCTTGACAGCTGGAATTCACCCCTCCACTTT. Translation: CAWELDSWNSPLHF.

A word on this clone: Other DNA variants within this sample encode the same CDR3. The V gene is TRBV7-9, the J gene TRBJ2-7; D gene unclear. Germline CDR1 SEHNR, CDR2 FQNEAQ (reference sequence). This CDR3 has 12 residues. With 1 base removed from V and 4 bases from J, the gap between germline ends came to 5 bases. This CDR3 reads CASSLGVYEQYF. In DNA form, the CDR3 reads TGTGCCAGCAGCTTAGGAGTGTACGAGCAGTACTTC.

V usage is TRBV18 and J usage is TRBJ1-1; D gene ambiguous. Germline V gene sequence: CDR1 KGHSH, CDR2 LQKENI. CDR3 size: 13 residues. V lost 5 bases, J lost 3 bases, and 10 bases lay in between. The CDR3 here is CASSIRPDTEAFF. CDR3 sequence (DNA): TGTGCCAGCTCAATCAGGCCAGACACTGAAGCTTTCTTT.

V and J are TRBV28 and TRBJ1-5; no firm D call. V lost 8 bases, J lost 4 bases, and 12 bases lay in between. The CDR3 has 13 amino acids. Germline-derived CDR1 and CDR2 are MDHEN and SYDVKM. In DNA form, the CDR3 reads TGTGCCAGCTTATCCCGGGGTAATCAGCCCCAGCATTTT. Encoded protein: CASLSRGNQPQHF.

This sequence joins TRBV6-5 and TRBJ1-2, with D tentatively TRBD1 (6 bases). The V and J ends lost 6 bases and 4 bases respectively, with 18 bases between them. The CDR3 consists of 15 residues. CDR1 MNHEY and CDR2 SVGAGI come from the germline V gene. The CDR3: CASRRNLGQTYGYTF. The CDR3 DNA reads as TGTGCCAGCAGAAGGAATTTAGGACAGACCTATGGCTACACCTTC.

The chain combines TRBV9 with TRBJ2-5; tentatively, D is TRBD2 (6 bases). This CDR3 has 14 amino acids. V dropped 0 bases and J dropped 3 bases, with 9 bases sitting between them. Germline CDR1 is SGDLS and CDR2 is YYNGEE. CDR3 nucleotides: TGTGCCAGCAGCGTAGGGAAGCGGGAAGAGACCCAGTACTTC. Translation gives CASSVGKREETQYF.